This TCR beta chain comes out of a study of OX40 agonist ivuxolimab in advanced cancers. Autoimmune disease history or systemic immunosuppression led to patients being barred. The protocol was immunoSEQ multiplex PCR, while the TCRdb copy is restricted to in-frame clones and leaves out a portion. The sample contains around 75,000 clones, around 88% of which appear only once. Sequencing was performed on CD4+ or CD8+ T cells sorted from blood, taken in a trial of the OX40 agonist ivuxolimab. This receptor was taken from an adult with an advanced solid tumor such as melanoma, head and neck, liver or kidney cancer.

The CDR3 protein is CATSRHIKGDTQYF. The CDR3 DNA sequence: TGTGCCACCAGCAGACATATAAAGGGGGATACGCAGTATTTT. The V and J genes are TRBV15 and TRBJ2-3, with D perhaps matching TRBD1 (5 bases). This CDR3 has 14 residues. The germline CDR1 and CDR2 sequences are LNHNV and YYDKDF (reference sequence). The V end lost 2 bases, the J end lost 6 bases, and 12 bases lay between the germline ends.